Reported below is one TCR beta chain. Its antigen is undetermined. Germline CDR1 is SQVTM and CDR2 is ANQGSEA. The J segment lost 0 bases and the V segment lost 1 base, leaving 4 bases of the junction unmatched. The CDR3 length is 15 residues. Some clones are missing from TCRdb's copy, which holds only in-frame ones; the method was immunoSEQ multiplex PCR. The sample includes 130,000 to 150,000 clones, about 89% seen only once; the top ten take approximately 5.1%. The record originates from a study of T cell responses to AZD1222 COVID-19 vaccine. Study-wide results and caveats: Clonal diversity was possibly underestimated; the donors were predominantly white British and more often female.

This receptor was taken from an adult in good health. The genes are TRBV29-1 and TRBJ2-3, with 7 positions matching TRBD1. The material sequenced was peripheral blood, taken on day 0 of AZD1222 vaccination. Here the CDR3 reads CSVEAWDRSTDTQYF. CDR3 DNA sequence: TGCAGCGTTGAAGCCTGGGACAGAAGCACAGATACGCAGTATTTT.